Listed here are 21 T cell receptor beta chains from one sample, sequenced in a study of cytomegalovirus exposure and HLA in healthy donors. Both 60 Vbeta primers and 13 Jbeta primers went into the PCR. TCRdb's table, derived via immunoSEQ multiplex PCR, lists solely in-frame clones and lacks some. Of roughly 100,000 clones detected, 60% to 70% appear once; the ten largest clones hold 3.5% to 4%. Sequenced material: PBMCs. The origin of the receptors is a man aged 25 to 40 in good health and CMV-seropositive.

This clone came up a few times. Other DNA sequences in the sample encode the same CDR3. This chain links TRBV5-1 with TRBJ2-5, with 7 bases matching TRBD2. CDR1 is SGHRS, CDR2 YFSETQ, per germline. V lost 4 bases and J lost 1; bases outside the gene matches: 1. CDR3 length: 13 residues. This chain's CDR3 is CASSGGGQETQYF. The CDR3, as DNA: TGCGCCAGCAGCGGGGGGGGCCAAGAGACCCAGTACTTC.

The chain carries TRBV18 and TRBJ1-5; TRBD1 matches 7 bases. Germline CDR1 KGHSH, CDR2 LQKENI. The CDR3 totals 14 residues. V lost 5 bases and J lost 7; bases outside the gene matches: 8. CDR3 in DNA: TGTGCCAGCTCAGCCGACAGGGCTCGGCAGCCCCAGCATTTT. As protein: CASSADRARQPQHF. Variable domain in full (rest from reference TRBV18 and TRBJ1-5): NAGVMQNPRHLVRRRGQEARLRCSPMKGHSHVYWYRQLPEEGLKFMVYLQKENIIDESGMPKERFSAEFPKEGPSILRIQQVVRGDSAAYFCASSADRARQPQHFGDGTRLSIL.

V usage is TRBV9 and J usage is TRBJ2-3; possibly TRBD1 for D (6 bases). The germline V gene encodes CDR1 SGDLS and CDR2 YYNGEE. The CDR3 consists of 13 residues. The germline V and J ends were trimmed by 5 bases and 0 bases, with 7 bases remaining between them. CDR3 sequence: CASSGQSTDTQYF. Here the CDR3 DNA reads TGTGCCAGCAGTGGACAGAGCACAGATACGCAGTATTTT.

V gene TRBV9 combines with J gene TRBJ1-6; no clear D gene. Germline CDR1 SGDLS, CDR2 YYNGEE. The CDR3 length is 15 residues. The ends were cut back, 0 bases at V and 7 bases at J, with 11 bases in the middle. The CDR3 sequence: CASSVGSDTNSPLHF. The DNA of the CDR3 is TGTGCCAGCAGCGTAGGGTCAGACACCAATTCACCCCTCCACTTT.

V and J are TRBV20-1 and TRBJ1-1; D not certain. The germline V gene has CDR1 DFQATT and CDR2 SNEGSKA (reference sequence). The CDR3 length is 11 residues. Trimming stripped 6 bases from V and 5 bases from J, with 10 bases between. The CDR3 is CSAHIATEAFF. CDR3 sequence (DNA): TGCAGTGCCCACATTGCTACTGAAGCTTTCTTT.

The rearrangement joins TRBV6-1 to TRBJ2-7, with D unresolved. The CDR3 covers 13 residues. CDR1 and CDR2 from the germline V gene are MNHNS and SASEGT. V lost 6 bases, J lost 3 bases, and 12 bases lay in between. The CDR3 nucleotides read TGTGCCAGCAGGTCCGACTTACGCTACGAGCAGTACTTC. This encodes CASRSDLRYEQYF.

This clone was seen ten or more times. The DNA of the CDR3 is TGTGCCAGCTACCCAGTTAGCAATCAGCCCCAGCATTTT. Its translation is CASYPVSNQPQHF. V usage is TRBV5-8 and J usage is TRBJ1-5, with D uncertain. CDR1 and CDR2 (germline): SGHTS, YDEGEE. The CDR3 contains 13 residues. The V end was cut by 7 bases, the J end by 0 bases, with 8 bases between.

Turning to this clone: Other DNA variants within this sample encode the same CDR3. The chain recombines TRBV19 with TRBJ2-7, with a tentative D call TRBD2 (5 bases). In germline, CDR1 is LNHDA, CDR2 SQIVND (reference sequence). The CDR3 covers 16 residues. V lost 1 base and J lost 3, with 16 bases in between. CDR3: CASSIGGLVPIYEQYF. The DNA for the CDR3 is TGTGCCAGTAGTATAGGAGGACTTGTACCCATCTACGAGCAGTACTTC. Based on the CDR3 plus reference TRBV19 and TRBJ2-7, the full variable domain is DGGITQSPKYLFRKEGQNVTLSCEQNLNHDAMYWYRQDPGQGLRLIYYSQIVNDFQKGDIAEGYSVSREKKESFPLTVTSAQKNPTAFYLCASSIGGLVPIYEQYFGPGTRLTVT.

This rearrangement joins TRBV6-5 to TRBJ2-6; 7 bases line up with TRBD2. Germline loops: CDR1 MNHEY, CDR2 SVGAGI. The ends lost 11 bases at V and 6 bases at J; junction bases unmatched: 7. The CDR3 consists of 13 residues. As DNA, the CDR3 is TGTGCCGTGGGGGGGGAAGTGGCCAACGTCCTGACTTTC. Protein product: CAVGGEVANVLTF.

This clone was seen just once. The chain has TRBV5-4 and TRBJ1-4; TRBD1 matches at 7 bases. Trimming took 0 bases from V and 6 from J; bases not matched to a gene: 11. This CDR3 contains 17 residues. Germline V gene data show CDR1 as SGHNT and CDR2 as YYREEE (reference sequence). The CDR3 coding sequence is TGTGCCAGCAGCTTGGGACAGGGAGGTCTTCTGGATGAAAAACTGTTTTTT. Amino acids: CASSLGQGGLLDEKLFF.

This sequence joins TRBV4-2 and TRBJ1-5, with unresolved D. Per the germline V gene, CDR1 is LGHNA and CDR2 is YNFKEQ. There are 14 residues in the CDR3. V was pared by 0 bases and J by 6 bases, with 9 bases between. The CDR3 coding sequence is TGTGCCAGCAGCCAAGAAGCAGGTCCTCAGCCCCAGCATTTT. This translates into CASSQEAGPQPQHF.

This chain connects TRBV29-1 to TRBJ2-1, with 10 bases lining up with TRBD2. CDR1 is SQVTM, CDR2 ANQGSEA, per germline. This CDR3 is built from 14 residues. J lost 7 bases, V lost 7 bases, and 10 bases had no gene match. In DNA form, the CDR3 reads TGCAGCGCCCGGGCGGGACTAGCGCTAAATGAGCAGTTCTTC. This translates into CSARAGLALNEQFF.

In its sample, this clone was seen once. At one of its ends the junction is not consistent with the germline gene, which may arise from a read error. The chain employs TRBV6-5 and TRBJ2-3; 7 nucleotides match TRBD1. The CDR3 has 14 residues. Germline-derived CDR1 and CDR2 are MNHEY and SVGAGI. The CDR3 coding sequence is TGTGCCGGCAGTTACCGATACAGGGGAGATACGCAGTATTTT. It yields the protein CAGSYRYRGDTQYF.

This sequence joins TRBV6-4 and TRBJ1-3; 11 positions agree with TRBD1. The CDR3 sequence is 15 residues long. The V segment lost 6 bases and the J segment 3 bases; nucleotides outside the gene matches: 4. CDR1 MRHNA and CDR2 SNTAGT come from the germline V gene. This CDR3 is CASSRDRGFGNTIYF. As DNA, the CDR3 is TGTGCCAGCAGCCGGGACAGGGGGTTTGGAAACACCATATATTTT.

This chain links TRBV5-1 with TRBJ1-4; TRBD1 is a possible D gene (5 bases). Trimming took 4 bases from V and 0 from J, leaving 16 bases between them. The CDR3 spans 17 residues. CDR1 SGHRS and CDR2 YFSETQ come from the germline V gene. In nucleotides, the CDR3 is TGCGCCAGCAGCCCCGACGGGGACTTAGCAACTAATGAAAAACTGTTTTTT. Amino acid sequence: CASSPDGDLATNEKLFF.

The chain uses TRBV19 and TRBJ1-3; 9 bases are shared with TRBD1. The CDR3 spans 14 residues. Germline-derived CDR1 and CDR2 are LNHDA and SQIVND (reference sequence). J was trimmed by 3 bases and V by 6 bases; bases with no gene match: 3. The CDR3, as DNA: TGTGCCAGTAGAAACAGGGGGCTTGGAAACACCATATATTTT. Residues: CASRNRGLGNTIYF.

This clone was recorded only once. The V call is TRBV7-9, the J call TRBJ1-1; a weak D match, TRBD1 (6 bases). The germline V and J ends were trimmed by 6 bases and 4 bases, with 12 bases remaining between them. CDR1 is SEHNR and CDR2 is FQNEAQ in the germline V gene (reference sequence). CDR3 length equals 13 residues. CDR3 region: CASRLQGGTEAFF. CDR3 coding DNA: TGTGCCAGCAGGTTACAGGGAGGCACTGAAGCTTTCTTT. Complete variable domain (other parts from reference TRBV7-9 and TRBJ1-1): DTGVSQNPRHKITKRGQNVTFRCDPISEHNRLYWYRQTLGQGPEFLTYFQNEAQLEKSRLLSDRFSAERPKGSFSTLEIQRTEQGDSAMYLCASRLQGGTEAFFGQGTRLTVV.

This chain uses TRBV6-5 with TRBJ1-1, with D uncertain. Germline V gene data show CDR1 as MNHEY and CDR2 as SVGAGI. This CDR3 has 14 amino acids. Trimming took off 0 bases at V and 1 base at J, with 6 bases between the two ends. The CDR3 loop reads CASSYSNQNTEAFF. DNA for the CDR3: TGTGCCAGCAGTTACTCCAATCAGAACACTGAAGCTTTCTTT.

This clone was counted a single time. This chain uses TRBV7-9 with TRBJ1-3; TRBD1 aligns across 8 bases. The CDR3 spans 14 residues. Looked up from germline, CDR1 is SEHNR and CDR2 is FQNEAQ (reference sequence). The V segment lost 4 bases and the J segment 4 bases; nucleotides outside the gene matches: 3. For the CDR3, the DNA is TGTGCCAGCAGCTGGACAGGGTCCGGAAACACCATATATTTT. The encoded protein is CASSWTGSGNTIYF.

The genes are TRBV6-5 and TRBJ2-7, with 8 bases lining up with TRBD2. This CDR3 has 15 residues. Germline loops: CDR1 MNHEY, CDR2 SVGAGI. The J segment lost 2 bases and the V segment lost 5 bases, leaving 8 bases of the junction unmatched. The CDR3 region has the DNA TGTGCCAGCAGTGCCGCGGGGGGCGCCACCTACGAGCAGTACTTC. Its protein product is CASSAAGGATYEQYF.

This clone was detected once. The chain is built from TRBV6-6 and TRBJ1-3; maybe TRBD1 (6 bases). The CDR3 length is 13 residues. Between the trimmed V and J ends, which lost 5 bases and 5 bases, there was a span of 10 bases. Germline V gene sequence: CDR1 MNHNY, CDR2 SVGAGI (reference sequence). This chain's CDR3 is CASSQQGRNTIYF. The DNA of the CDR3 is TGTGCCAGCAGTCAACAGGGACGAAACACCATATATTTT.